Included here is one TCR beta chain sequence, with context. Its target is not known. This CDR3 is built from 15 residues. This sample is part of a study of T-cell reconstitution after alpha-beta-depleted transplantation in children. Overall study results and limits: Several hundred expanded graft clones reportedly were the source of alpha-beta T cells about two months after transplant. At one year after transplant, newly produced T cells mostly accounted for T-cell counts and diversity. Some patients showed high day-60 TCRbeta diversity, which derived from surviving recipient T cells and thymic progenitors.

The TCRbeta library incorporated unique molecular identifiers. One entry per CDR3 protein results from TCRdb running MiXCR on the PCR reads. This sample has 450,000 to 600,000 distinct CDR3 sequences, with 10% to 15% found just once. The receptor was derived from a male patient between 5 and 17 years old who had a stem cell transplant for acute myeloid leukemia, so the T cells may come from the graft donor. Sequencing used PBMCs, mostly from graft donor cells, obtained 360 days after TCRalphabeta/CD19-depleted stem cell transplant. The chain combines TRBV21-1 with TRBJ2-1; the DNA was not used to check the table's D call, TRBD2. TRBV21-1 is tagged as a pseudogene. The CDR3 DNA is TGTGCCAGCAGCAAAGAACAGCGGGAGTTGAATGAGCAGTTCTTC. Amino acid sequence: CASSKEQRELNEQFF.